This TCR beta chain is from a study of breast tumors, draining lymph nodes, adjacent tissues. Each CDR3 protein gets one entry after TCRdb re-called the multiplex PCR reads with MiXCR. The profile shows approximately 130,000 distinct CDR3 sequences, more than 20% of them singletons. This clonotype was counted many times. What it binds is not known. The V gene's germline CDR1 is KGHSH and CDR2 LQKENI. CDR3 length: 13 residues. V was pared by 2 bases and J by 7 bases, with 12 bases between. Study observations and caveats: Tumor repertoires ranked between lymph nodes and nontumor tissue in diversity, with V and J gene preferences. Findings are consistent with lymph node origin and intratumoral expansion of most tumor T cells. Tumor and nontumor repertoires were significantly more similar in luminal-like than in basal-like breast cancer.

Samples came from axillary lymph nodes draining the breast cancer. The sample was axillary lymph node tissue. The source is a female donor with breast cancer. Some clones in this sample may be carry-over from other donors' samples. V is TRBV18 and J is TRBJ2-7; D perhaps matches TRBD2 (6 bases). CDR3 amino acids: CASSPGAGREQYF. CDR3 nucleotide sequence: TGTGCCAGCTCACCAGGGGCCGGGAGAGAGCAGTACTTC.